This TCR beta chain was sequenced during a study of immune evolution from preneoplasia to lung adenocarcinoma. Notes on the study in general: Later-stage lesions appeared to have more T cells, more diversity, less clonality. T cell clonality was higher in KRAS-mutant than EGFR-mutant or wild-type nodules.

V was shortened by 6 bases and J by 0 bases, with 12 bases between the two germline ends. Per germline, CDR1 MNHEY and CDR2 SMNVEV (reference sequence). This CDR3 has 15 amino acids. Produced via immunoSEQ multiplex PCR; TCRdb's table is partial and in-frame only. The sample has around 40,000 clones, 70% to 85% seen once; the top ten hold roughly 4.7%. H&E slides confirmed each diagnosis, reviewed by two pathologists independently. Premalignant or tumor cells were enriched by macro-dissection after pathologic assessment. As to this clone: Antigen: not known.

The TCR sequence derives from a person aged 55 to 75 with lung adenocarcinoma. The sequencing sample was made of FFPE invasive lung adenocarcinoma tissue. This chain connects TRBV27 to TRBJ2-4, with D unclear. CDR3 nucleotide sequence: TGTGCCAGCAGCCTTTCCGGAGTAGCCAAAAACATTCAGTACTTC. Translating it yields CASSLSGVAKNIQYF.